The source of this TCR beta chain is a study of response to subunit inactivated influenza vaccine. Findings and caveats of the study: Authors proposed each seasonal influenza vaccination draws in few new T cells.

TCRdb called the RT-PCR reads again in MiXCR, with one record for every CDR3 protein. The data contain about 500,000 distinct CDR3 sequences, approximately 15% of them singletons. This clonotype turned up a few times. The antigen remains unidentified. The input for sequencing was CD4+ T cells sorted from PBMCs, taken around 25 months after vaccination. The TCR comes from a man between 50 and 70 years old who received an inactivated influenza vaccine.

This chain's CDR3 is CASSLRRTSGNWGNEQFF. For the CDR3, the DNA is TGTGCCAGCAGTCTACGGCGGACTAGCGGGAATTGGGGCAATGAGCAGTTCTTC. This sequence joins TRBV28 and TRBJ2-1; 12 bases agree with TRBD2. The CDR3 length is 18 residues. The junction had 14 bases not matched to a gene; V was cut back by 5 bases and J by 6 bases. Germline V gene data show CDR1 as MDHEN and CDR2 as SYDVKM.